Sequencing of this T cell receptor (beta chain) was carried out in a study of a mutant IDH1 vaccine in newly diagnosed glioma. Study in general: Vaccines were first given 4-6 weeks after radiotherapy alone, or with temozolomide cycles. Previous treatment comprised radiotherapy, temozolomide, or both, mostly both. General study results and limits: Whatever changes occurred in top peripheral T cell clonotypes seemed unrelated to pseudoprogression.

The method was immunoSEQ multiplex PCR; TCRdb's version includes in-frame clones alone and lacks a portion of them. The data hold around 56,000 clones, with roughly 80% observed a single time. As for this clone: Its antigen remains unknown.

Time point meaning: week 5, during vaccination. A 20-mer mutant IDH1 peptide at 300 ug was injected subcutaneously with topical imiquimod. Newly diagnosed WHO grade 3 or 4 IDH1-mutant, ATRX-lost astrocytomas were identified in the donors. The germline V gene encodes CDR1 LGHNA and CDR2 YSLEER. V lost 0 bases to trimming and J lost 1 base, with 9 bases between them. There are 15 residues in the CDR3. Specimen: PBMCs, collected from a glioma patient whose treatment included an IDH1 peptide vaccine. This clonotype was obtained from a young woman with glioma. Some clones in this sample may be carry-over from other donors' samples. This sequence joins TRBV4-3 and TRBJ1-1; possibly TRBD1 for D (5 bases). The CDR3 DNA sequence: TGCGCCAGCAGCCAAGATTGGGGCTCGAACACTGAAGCTTTCTTT. Its protein product is CASSQDWGSNTEAFF.